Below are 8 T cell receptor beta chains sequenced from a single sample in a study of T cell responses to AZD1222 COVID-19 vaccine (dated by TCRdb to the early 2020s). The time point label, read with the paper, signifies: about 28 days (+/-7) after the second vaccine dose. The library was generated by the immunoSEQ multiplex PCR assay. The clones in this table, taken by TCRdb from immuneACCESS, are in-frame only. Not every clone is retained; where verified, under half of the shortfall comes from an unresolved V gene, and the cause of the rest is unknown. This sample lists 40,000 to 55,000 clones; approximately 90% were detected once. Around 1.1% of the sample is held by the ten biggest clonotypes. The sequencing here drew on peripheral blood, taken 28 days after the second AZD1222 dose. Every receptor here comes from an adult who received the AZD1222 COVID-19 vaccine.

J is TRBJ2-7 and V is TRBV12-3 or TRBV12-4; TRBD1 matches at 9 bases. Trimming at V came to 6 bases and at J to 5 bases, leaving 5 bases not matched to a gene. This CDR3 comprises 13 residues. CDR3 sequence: CASRGTGKHEQYF. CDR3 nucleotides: TGTGCCAGCAGGGGGACAGGGAAGCACGAGCAGTACTTC.

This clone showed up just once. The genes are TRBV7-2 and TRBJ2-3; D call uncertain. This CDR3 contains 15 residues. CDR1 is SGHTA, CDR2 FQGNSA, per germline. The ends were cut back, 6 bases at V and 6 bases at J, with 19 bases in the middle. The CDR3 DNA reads TGTGCCAGCAGTCAAGTAAGCGAACTTGGGGATACGCAGTATTTT. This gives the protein CASSQVSELGDTQYF.

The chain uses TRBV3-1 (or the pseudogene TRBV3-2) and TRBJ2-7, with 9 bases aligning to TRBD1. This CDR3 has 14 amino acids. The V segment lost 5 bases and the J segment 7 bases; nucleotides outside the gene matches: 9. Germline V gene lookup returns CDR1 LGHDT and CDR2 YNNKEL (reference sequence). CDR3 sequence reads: CASSSGQGRWEQYF. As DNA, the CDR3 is TGTGCCAGCAGCTCGGGACAGGGACGGTGGGAGCAGTACTTC.

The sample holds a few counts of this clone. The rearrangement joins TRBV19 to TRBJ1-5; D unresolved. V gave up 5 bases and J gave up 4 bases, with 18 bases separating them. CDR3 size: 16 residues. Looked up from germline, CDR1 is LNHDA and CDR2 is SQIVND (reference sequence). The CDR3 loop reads CASSDRVPERNQPQHF. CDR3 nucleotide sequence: TGTGCCAGTAGTGACCGGGTCCCAGAACGAAATCAGCCCCAGCATTTT. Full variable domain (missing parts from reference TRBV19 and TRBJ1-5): DGGITQSPKYLFRKEGQNVTLSCEQNLNHDAMYWYRQDPGQGLRLIYYSQIVNDFQKGDIAEGYSVSREKKESFPLTVTSAQKNPTAFYLCASSDRVPERNQPQHFGDGTRLSIL.

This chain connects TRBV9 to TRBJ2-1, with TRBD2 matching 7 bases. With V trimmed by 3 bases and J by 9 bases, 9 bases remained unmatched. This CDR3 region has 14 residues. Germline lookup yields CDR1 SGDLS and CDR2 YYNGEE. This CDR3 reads CASSGTSESSEQFF. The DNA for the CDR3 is TGTGCCAGCAGCGGGACTAGTGAGTCGAGTGAGCAGTTCTTC.

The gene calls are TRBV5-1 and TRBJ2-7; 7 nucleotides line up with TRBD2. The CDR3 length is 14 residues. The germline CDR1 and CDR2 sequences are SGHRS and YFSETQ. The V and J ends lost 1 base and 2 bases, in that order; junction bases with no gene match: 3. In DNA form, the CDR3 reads TGCGCCAGCAGCTTGAGTCTAGCGGCCTACGAGCAGTACTTC. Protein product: CASSLSLAAYEQYF.

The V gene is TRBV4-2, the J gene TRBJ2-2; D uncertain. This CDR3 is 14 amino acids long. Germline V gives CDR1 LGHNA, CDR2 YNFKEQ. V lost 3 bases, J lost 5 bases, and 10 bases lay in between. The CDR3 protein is CASSHLDLTGELFF. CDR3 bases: TGTGCCAGCAGCCATCTCGACCTGACCGGGGAGCTGTTTTTT.

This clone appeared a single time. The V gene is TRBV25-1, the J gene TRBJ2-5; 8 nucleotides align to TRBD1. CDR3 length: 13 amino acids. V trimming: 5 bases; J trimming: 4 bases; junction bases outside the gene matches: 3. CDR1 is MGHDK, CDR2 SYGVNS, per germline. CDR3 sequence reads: CASSTGGRETQYF. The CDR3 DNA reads TGTGCCAGCAGTACAGGGGGACGAGAGACCCAGTACTTC.